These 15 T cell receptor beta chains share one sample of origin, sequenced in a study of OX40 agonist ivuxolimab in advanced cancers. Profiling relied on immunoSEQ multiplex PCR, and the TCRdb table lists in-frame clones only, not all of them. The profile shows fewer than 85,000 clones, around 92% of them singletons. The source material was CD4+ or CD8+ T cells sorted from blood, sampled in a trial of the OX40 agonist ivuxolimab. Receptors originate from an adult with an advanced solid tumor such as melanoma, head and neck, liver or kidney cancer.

CDR3 nucleotides: TGTGCCAGCAGTTACTTGGGTTTACAGCCCCAGCATTTT. It encodes CASSYLGLQPQHF. The V call is TRBV6-5, the J call TRBJ1-5; D not resolved. The CDR3 sequence is 13 residues long. Germline values: CDR1 MNHEY, CDR2 SVGAGI. Between the trimmed V and J ends, which lost 1 base and 7 bases, there was a span of 8 bases.

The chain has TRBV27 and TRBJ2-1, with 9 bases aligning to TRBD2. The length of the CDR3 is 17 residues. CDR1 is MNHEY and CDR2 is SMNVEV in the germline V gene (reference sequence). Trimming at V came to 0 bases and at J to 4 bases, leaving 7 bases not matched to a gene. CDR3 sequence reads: CASSLSFIAGGYNEQFF. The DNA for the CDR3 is TGTGCCAGCAGTTTATCCTTCATTGCGGGGGGGTACAATGAGCAGTTCTTC.

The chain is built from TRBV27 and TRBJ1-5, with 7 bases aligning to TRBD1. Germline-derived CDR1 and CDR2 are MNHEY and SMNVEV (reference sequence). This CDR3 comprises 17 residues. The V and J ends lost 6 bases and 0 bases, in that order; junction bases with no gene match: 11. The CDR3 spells CASRLLSGQFSNQPQHF. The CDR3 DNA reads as TGTGCCAGCAGGCTGTTATCGGGACAGTTTAGCAATCAGCCCCAGCATTTT.

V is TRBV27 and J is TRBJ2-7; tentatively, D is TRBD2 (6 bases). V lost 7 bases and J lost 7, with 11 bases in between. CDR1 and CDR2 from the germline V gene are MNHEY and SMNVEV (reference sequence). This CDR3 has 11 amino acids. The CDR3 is CASTVGGEQYF. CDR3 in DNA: TGTGCCAGCACCGTCGGAGGGGAGCAGTACTTC.

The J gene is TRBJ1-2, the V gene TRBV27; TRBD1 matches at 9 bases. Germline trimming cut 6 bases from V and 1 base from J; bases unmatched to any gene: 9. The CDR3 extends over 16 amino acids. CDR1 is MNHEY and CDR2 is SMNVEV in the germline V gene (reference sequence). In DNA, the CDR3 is TGTGCCAGCAGGGAACAGGGGGCGTTTGGTAACTATGGCTACACCTTC. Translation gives CASREQGAFGNYGYTF.

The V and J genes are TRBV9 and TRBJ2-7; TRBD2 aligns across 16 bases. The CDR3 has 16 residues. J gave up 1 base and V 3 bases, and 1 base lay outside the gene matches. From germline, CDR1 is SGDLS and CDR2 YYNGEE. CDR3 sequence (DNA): TGTGCCAGCAGCGAGGGACTAGCGGGGGGGTCCTACGAGCAGTACTTC. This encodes CASSEGLAGGSYEQYF. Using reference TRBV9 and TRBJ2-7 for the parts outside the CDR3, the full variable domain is DSGVTQTPKHLITATGQRVTLRCSPRSGDLSVYWYQQSLDQGLQFLIQYYNGEERAKGNILERFSAQQFPDLHSELNLSSLELGDSALYFCASSEGLAGGSYEQYFGPGTRLTVT.

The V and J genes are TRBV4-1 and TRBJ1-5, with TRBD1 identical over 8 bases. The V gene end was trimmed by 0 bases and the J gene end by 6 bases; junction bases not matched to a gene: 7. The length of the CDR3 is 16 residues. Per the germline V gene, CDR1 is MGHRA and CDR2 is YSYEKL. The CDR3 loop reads CASSQEQGVLSQPQHF. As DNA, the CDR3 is TGCGCCAGCAGCCAAGAACAGGGGGTACTAAGTCAGCCCCAGCATTTT.

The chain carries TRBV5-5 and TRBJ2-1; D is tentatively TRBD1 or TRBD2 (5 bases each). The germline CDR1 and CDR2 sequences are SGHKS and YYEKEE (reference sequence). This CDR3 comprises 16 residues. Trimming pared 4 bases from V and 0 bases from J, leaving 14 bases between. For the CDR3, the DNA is TGTGCCAGCAGCATGGTCCCAGGGAGCTCCTACAATGAGCAGTTCTTC. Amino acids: CASSMVPGSSYNEQFF.

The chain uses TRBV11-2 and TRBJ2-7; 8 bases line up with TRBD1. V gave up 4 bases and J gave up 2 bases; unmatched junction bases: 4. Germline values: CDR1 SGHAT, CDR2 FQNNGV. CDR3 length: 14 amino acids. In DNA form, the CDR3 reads TGTGCCAGCAGCTCTCCAGGGGGCCCCTACGAGCAGTACTTC. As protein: CASSSPGGPYEQYF.

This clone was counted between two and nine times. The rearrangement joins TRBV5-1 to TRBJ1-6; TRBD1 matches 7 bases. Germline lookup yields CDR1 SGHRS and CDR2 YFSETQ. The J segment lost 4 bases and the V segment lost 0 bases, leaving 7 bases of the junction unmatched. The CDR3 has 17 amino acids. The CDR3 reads CASSLDVGGAYNSPLHF. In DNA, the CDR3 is TGCGCCAGCAGCTTGGATGTAGGGGGCGCATATAATTCACCCCTCCACTTT.

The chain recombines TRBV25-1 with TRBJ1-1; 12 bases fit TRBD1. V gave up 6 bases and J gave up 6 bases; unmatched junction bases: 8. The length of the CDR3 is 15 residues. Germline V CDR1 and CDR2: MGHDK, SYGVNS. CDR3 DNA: TGTGCCAGCAGCTTCCGGGGACAGGGGGCCCCTGAAGCTTTCTTT. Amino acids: CASSFRGQGAPEAFF.

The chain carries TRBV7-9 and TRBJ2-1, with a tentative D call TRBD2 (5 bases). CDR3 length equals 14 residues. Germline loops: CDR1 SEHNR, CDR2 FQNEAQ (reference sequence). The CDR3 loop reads CGCTGRDSYNEQFF. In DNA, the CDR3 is TGTGGATGTACGGGCCGGGACTCCTACAATGAGCAGTTCTTC.

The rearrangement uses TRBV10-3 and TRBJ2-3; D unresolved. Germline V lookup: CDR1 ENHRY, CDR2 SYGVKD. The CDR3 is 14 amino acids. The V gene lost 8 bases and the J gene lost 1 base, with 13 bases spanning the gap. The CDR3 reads CAIGSGWGTDTQYF. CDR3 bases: TGTGCCATCGGATCCGGATGGGGCACAGATACGCAGTATTTT.

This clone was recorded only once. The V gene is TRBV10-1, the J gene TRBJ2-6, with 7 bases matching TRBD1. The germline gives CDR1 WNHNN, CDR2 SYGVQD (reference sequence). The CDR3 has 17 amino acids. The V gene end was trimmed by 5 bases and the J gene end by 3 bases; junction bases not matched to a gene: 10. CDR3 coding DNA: TGCGCCAGCAGTTCTGACAGGGACGAGTTTGGGGCCAACGTCCTGACTTTC. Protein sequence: CASSSDRDEFGANVLTF.

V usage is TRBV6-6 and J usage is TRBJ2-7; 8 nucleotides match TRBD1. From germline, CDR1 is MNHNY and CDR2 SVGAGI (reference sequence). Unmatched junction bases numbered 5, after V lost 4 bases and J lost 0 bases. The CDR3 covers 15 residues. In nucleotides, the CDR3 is TGTGCCAGCAGTTCCGAGGGACAGGCCTCCTACGAGCAGTACTTC. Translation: CASSSEGQASYEQYF.